The clone carrying this T cell receptor (beta chain) was seen at least ten times. The data stem from a study of CD8 T cells in ankylosing spondylitis. This CDR3 contains 12 residues. Looked up from germline, CDR1 is DFQATT and CDR2 is SNEGSKA (reference sequence). V lost 1 base to trimming and J lost 2 bases, with 5 bases between them. TCRdb processed the 5' RACE reads anew with MiXCR; each CDR3 protein has one entry. Of some 70,000 distinct CDR3 sequences in the sample, less than 6% were seen once. This chain uses TRBV20-1 with TRBJ2-5; D is undetermined. The TCR originated in a male donor with ankylosing spondylitis or in good health (not recorded which). The sequenced material came from blood, either unsorted or a sorted T cell fraction (not recorded which). CDR3 loop: CSARAAQETQYF. The CDR3 nucleotides are TGCAGTGCTAGAGCTGCGCAAGAGACCCAGTACTTC.